This T cell receptor (beta chain) was sequenced in a study of vaccination and CD4 T cells after COVID-19. Regarding time point: late sampling 161 to 241 days after vaccination in three convalescent patients. The treatment is: roughly nine-day PBMC culture with coronavirus spike peptide pools or control peptides (ViraFEST assay). Cultured CD4+ T cell DNA was sequenced using the Oncomine TCR Beta short-read assay. MiXCR, run by TCRdb on the PCR reads, gives a single entry per CDR3 protein. In the table there are tens of thousands of distinct CDR3 sequences, about half of which are singletons. With respect to this clonotype: The target antigen is unknown.

Germline V CDR1 and CDR2: KGHDR, SFDVKD. This CDR3 contains 15 residues. Trimming shortened V by 1 base and J by 5 bases, and 13 bases separated the two germline ends. This clonotype was obtained from a human donor who had recovered from COVID-19. This chain uses TRBV24-1 with TRBJ2-5, with TRBD1 as a possible D gene (6 bases). The source was CD4+ T cells from blood, cultured in vitro, collected about 7 months after SARS-CoV-2 vaccination. The CDR3 protein is CATSDFSQGKETQYF. CDR3 in DNA: TGTGCCACCAGTGATTTTAGCCAGGGGAAGGAGACCCAGTACTTC.